This T cell receptor beta chain was captured by sequencing in a study of cytomegalovirus exposure and HLA in healthy donors. V was pared by 4 bases and J by 3 bases, with 16 bases between. The CDR3 totals 15 residues. Germline CDR1 is LNHDA and CDR2 is SQIVND (reference sequence). This clone appeared a single time. Its specificity is not known. PCR primers comprised 60 Vbeta and 13 Jbeta primers. Sequencing was performed with immunoSEQ multiplex PCR; in TCRdb, only in-frame clones are kept and a portion is missing. The data show more than 95,000 clones, 76% seen once. Study conclusions and caveats: Several V segments, TRBV6-2 and TRBV6-3 among them, could not be told apart and were dropped. Whilst most TCR sequences proved rare, a subset of public TCRs occurred across many donors.

Sequencing was carried out using PBMCs. The sequence derives from a man in his forties or fifties in good health and CMV-seropositive. V is TRBV19 and J is TRBJ2-7, with a possible D match to TRBD2 (5 bases). CDR3 sequence reads: CASSTAAARGYEQYF. CDR3 nucleotide sequence: TGTGCCAGTAGTACCGCAGCCGCCCGGGGCTACGAGCAGTACTTC.